This TCR beta chain was profiled in a study of T cell repertoires in cytomegalovirus infection. Study summary: Both CMV infection and a matching HLA type were indicated by public TCR beta signatures. General study results and limits: Frequencies of public TCR beta families were cumulated, and this identified carriers of CMV plus the relevant HLA. HLA-C-restricted CMV clonotypes gave the most frequent clonotype in two of eight donors.

The sample holds a few counts of this clonotype. Antigen unknown. TCRdb re-analysed the reads in MiXCR, keeping a single row per CDR3 protein. The sample lists more than 400,000 distinct CDR3 sequences, more than 25% occurring once. V lost 1 base and J 2 bases, leaving 13 bases between the germline ends. CDR1 and CDR2 from the germline V gene are MGHRA and YSYEKL. The CDR3 extends over 16 amino acids. The chain couples TRBV4-1 to TRBJ2-3; a possible D gene is TRBD1 (5 bases). The sequencing input was PBMCs. This TCR was recovered from a human donor in good health (CMV status not recorded). Some clones in this sample may be carry-over from other donors' samples. The CDR3 coding sequence is TGCGCCAGCAGCCAAGCCGTGGCAGGGATCACAGATACGCAGTATTTT. Translated: CASSQAVAGITDTQYF.